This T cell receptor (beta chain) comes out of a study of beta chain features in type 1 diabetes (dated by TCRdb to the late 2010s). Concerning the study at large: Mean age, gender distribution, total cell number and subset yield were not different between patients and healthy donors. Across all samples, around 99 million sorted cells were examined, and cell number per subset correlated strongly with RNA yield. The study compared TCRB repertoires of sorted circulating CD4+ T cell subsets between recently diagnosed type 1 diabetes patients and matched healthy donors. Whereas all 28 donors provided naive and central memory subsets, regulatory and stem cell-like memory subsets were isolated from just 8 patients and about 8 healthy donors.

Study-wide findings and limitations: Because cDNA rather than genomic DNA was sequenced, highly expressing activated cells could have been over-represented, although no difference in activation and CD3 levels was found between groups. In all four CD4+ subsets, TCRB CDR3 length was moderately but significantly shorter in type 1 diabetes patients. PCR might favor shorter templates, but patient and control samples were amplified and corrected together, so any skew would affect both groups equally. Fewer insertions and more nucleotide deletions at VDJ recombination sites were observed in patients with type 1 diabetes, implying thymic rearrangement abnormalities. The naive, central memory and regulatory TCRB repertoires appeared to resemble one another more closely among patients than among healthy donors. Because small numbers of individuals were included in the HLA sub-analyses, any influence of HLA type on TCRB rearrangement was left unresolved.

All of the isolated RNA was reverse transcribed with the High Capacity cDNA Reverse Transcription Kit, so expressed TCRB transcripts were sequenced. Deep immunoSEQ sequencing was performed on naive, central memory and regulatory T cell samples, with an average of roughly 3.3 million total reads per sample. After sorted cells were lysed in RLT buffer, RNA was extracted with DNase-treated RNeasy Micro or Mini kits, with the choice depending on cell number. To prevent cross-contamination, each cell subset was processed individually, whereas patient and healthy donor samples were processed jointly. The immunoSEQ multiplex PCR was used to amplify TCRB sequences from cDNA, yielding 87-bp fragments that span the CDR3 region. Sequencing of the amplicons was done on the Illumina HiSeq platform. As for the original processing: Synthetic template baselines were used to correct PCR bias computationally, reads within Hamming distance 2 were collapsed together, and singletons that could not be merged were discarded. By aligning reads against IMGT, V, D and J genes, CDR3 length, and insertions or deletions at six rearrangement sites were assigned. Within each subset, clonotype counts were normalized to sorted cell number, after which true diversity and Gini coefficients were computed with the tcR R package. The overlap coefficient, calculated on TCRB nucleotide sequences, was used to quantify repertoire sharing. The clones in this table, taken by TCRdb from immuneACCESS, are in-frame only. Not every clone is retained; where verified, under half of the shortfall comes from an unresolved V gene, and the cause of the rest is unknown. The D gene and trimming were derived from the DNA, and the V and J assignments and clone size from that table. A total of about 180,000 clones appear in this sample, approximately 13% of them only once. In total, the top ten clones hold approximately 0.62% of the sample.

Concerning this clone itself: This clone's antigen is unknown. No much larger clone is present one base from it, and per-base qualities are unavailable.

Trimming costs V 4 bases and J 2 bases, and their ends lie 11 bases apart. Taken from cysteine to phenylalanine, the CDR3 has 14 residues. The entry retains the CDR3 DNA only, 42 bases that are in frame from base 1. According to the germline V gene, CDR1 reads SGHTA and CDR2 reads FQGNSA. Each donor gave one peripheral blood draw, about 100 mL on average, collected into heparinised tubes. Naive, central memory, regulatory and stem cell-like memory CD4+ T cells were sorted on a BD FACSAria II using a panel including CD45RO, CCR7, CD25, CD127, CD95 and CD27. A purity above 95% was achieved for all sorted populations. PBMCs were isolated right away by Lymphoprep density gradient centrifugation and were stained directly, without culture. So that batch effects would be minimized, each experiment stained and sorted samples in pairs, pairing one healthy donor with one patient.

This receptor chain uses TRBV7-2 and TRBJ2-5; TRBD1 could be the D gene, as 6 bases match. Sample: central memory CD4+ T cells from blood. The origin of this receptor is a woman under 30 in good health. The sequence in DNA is TGTGCCAGCAGCTCCCAGCAGGGGCAAGAGACCCAGTACTTC. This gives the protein CASSSQQGQETQYF.